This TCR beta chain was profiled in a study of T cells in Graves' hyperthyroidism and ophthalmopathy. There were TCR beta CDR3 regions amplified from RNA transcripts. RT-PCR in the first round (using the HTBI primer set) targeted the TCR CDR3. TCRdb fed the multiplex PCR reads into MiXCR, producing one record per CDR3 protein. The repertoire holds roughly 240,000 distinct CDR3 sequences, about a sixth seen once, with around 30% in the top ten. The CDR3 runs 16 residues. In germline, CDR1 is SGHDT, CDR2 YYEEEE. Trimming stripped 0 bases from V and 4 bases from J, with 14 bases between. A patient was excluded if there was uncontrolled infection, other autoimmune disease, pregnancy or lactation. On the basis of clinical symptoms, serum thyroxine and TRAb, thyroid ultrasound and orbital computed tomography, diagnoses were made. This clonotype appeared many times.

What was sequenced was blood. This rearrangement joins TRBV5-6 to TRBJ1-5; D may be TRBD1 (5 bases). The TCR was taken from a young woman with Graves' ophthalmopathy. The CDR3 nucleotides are TGTGCCAGCAGCTTGGCGAAGAAGGGACCGAATCAGCCCCAGCATTTT. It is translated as CASSLAKKGPNQPQHF. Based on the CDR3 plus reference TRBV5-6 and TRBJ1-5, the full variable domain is DAGVTQSPTHLIKTRGQQVTLRCSPKSGHDTVSWYQQALGQGPQFIFQYYEEEERQRGNFPDRFSGHQFPNYSSELNVNALLLGDSALYLCASSLAKKGPNQPQHFGDGTRLSIL.